A single sample gave rise to the 14 T cell receptor beta chains below, sequenced in a study of cytomegalovirus exposure and HLA in healthy donors. Both 60 Vbeta primers and 13 Jbeta primers went into the PCR. Here immunoSEQ multiplex PCR was the method, and the copy in TCRdb shows in-frame clones only, minus some. The table shows roughly 160,000 clones, with approximately 80% occurring only once. Sequencing was performed on PBMCs. The receptors were gathered from a young man in good health and CMV-seropositive.

The V call is TRBV27, the J call TRBJ2-5; a possible D gene is TRBD2 (6 bases). Trimming took off 5 bases at V and 4 bases at J, with 11 bases between the two ends. Per the germline V gene, CDR1 is MNHEY and CDR2 is SMNVEV (reference sequence). The CDR3 has 13 residues. This chain's CDR3 is CASSPAGLETQYF. CDR3 DNA: TGTGCCAGCAGTCCCGCGGGATTAGAGACCCAGTACTTC.

The gene calls are TRBV29-1 and TRBJ1-1; tentatively, D is TRBD1 (5 bases). The germline V gene encodes CDR1 SQVTM and CDR2 ANQGSEA. The ends were cut back, 8 bases at V and 0 bases at J, with 16 bases in the middle. This CDR3 has 14 residues. CDR3 region: CSINRGGVNTEAFF. In DNA form, the CDR3 reads TGCAGCATCAACCGTGGGGGGGTGAACACTGAAGCTTTCTTT.

The chain couples TRBV9 to TRBJ1-6; 12 bases match TRBD1. The V gene's germline CDR1 is SGDLS and CDR2 YYNGEE. Trimming removed 5 bases from V and 9 bases from J; junction bases left unmatched: 6. The CDR3 totals 15 residues. DNA of the CDR3: TGTGCCAGCAGTCGGGACAGGGGGCAAAGTTCACCCCTCCACTTT. As protein: CASSRDRGQSSPLHF.

In this sample, this clone turned up once. J is TRBJ2-5 and V is TRBV15; 8 bases are a match to TRBD1. J gave up 2 bases and V 4 bases, and 3 bases lay outside the gene matches. The CDR3 sequence is 14 residues long. Germline CDR1 is LNHNV and CDR2 is YYDKDF (reference sequence). The CDR3 reads CATSNDRGQETQYF. In DNA form, the CDR3 reads TGTGCCACCAGCAACGACAGGGGTCAAGAGACCCAGTACTTC.

This rearrangement joins TRBV28 to TRBJ2-7, with a weak D call TRBD2 (5 bases). V was shortened by 6 bases and J by 2 bases, with 23 bases between the two germline ends. Germline lookup yields CDR1 MDHEN and CDR2 SYDVKM. The CDR3 extends over 17 amino acids. The CDR3 here is CASSLSTLGRRTYEQYF. CDR3 nucleotides: TGTGCCAGCAGCCTCTCAACCCTCGGACGGAGGACCTACGAGCAGTACTTC.

V is TRBV19 and J is TRBJ1-6; D is unclear. The germline V gene has CDR1 LNHDA and CDR2 SQIVND (reference sequence). V was clipped by 2 bases and J by 7 bases, with 9 bases between them. This CDR3 contains 14 residues. CDR3 protein: CASSIIVTNSPLHF. The CDR3 nucleotides read TGTGCCAGTAGTATAATAGTAACCAATTCACCCCTCCACTTT.

The V call is TRBV7-9, the J call TRBJ2-7; no reliable D call. Per germline, CDR1 SEHNR and CDR2 FQNEAQ (reference sequence). Trimming took 1 base from V and 1 from J, leaving 8 bases between them. This CDR3 contains 14 residues. DNA of the CDR3: TGTGCCAGCAGCTTAGTGGGCAGATCCTACGAGCAGTACTTC. Its translation: CASSLVGRSYEQYF.

The chain combines TRBV9 with TRBJ1-1; 8 nucleotides match TRBD1. The CDR3 is 15 amino acids. The V gene's germline CDR1 is SGDLS and CDR2 YYNGEE. The V gene end was trimmed by 3 bases and the J gene end by 0 bases; junction bases not matched to a gene: 4. CDR3 DNA: TGTGCCAGCAGCGAGTGGGACAGGCTGAACACTGAAGCTTTCTTT. Amino acid sequence: CASSEWDRLNTEAFF. Based on the CDR3 plus reference TRBV9 and TRBJ1-1, the full variable domain is DSGVTQTPKHLITATGQRVTLRCSPRSGDLSVYWYQQSLDQGLQFLIQYYNGEERAKGNILERFSAQQFPDLHSELNLSSLELGDSALYFCASSEWDRLNTEAFFGQGTRLTVV.

V is TRBV9 and J is TRBJ2-3; the D gene is possibly TRBD1 (5 bases). CDR1 and CDR2 from the germline V gene are SGDLS and YYNGEE. The CDR3 covers 14 residues. Trimming pared 0 bases from V and 4 bases from J, leaving 9 bases between. The CDR3 sequence: CASSVEGSADTQYF. CDR3 DNA: TGTGCCAGCAGCGTAGAGGGGTCGGCAGATACGCAGTATTTT.

The rearrangement joins TRBV2 to TRBJ1-2, with D possibly TRBD1 on 5 matching bases. Germline assignment: CDR1 SNHLY and CDR2 FYNNEI. The CDR3 has 12 amino acids. V shed 6 bases and J shed 5 bases, with 10 bases lying between them. CDR3 sequence (DNA): TGTGCCAGCAGGCGGGGGGGGTATGGCTACACCTTC. This sequence encodes CASRRGGYGYTF.

CDR3 DNA: TGTGCCAGTAGTATGTCTTCCGGGACAGGGGGAAGCGAGCAGTACTTC. Encoded protein: CASSMSSGTGGSEQYF. This chain links TRBV19 with TRBJ2-7, with 11 bases aligning to TRBD1. In germline, CDR1 is LNHDA, CDR2 SQIVND (reference sequence). The CDR3 covers 16 residues. V dropped 3 bases and J dropped 6; count of bases not matched to a gene: 10.

The chain combines TRBV30 with TRBJ2-3, with 7 bases identical to TRBD2. V gave up 1 base and J gave up 0 bases; unmatched junction bases: 4. The CDR3 is made up of 15 amino acids. Germline V gene lookup returns CDR1 GTSNPN and CDR2 SVGIG (reference sequence). The CDR3 protein is CAWSAVGRSTDTQYF. The DNA of the CDR3 is TGTGCCTGGAGTGCCGTCGGGAGGAGCACAGATACGCAGTATTTT.

This clone showed up just once. At one of its ends the junction is not consistent with the germline gene, which may arise from a read error. This rearrangement joins TRBV5-1 to TRBJ2-6; a weak D match, TRBD1 (5 bases). This CDR3 has 15 amino acids. Germline V gives CDR1 SGHRS, CDR2 YFSETQ. The CDR3 loop is CASSLELGGANGLTF. CDR3 nucleotide sequence: TGCGCCAGCAGCTTGGAGTTGGGTGGGGCCAACGGCCTGACTTTC.

V is TRBV9 and J is TRBJ2-2, with 7 bases aligning to TRBD1. Germline V gives CDR1 SGDLS, CDR2 YYNGEE. V was pared by 0 bases and J by 0 bases, with 5 bases of the junction left unmatched. This CDR3 has 17 amino acids. In DNA, the CDR3 is TGTGCCAGCAGCGTAGTGTCTGGGACAGCGAACACCGGGGAGCTGTTTTTT. This encodes CASSVVSGTANTGELFF.